A few counts support the clone carrying this TCR beta chain. Germline CDR1 GTSNPN, CDR2 SVGIG (reference sequence). The CDR3 loop spans 16 amino acids. The V gene end was trimmed by 3 bases and the J gene end by 0 bases; junction bases not matched to a gene: 11. This specimen belongs to a study of cytomegalovirus exposure and HLA in healthy donors. 60 Vbeta and 13 Jbeta primers were used in PCR. Measured with immunoSEQ multiplex PCR; TCRdb has only the in-frame clones, and not every one. The top ten hold around 1.9% of the sample, which has 130,000 to 150,000 clones, roughly a tenth seen once. Sequenced sample: PBMCs. This TCR derives from a male donor in good health and CMV-seronegative. The chain is built from TRBV30 and TRBJ2-7, with 7 positions matching TRBD1. CDR3 sequence: CAWSVRQGRFSYEQYF. Written as DNA, the CDR3 is TGTGCCTGGAGCGTCAGACAGGGACGATTCTCCTACGAGCAGTACTTC.